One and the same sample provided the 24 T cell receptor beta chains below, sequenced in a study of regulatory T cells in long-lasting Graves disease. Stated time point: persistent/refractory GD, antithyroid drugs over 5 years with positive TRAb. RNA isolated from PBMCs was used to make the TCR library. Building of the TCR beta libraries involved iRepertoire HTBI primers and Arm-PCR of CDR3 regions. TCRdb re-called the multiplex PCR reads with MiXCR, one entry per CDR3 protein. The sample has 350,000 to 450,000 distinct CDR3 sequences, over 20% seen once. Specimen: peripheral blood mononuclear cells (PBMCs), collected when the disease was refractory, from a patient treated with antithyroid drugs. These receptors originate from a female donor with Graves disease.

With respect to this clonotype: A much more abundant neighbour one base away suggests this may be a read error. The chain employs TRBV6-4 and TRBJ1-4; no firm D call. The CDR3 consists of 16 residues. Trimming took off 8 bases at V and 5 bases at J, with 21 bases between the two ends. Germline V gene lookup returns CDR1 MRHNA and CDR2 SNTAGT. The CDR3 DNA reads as TGTGCCAGCGGTTACTCTGGCCAGAGAGAAAATGAAAAACTGTTTTTT. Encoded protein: CASGYSGQRENEKLFF.

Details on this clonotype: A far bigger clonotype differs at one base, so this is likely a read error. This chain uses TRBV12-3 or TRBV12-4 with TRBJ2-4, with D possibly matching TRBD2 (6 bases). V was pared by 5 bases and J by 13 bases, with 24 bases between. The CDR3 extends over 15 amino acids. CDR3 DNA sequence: TGTGCCAGCAGTCCACAGCTGGGAGACGGGGAGGCCCAGTACTTC. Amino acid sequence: CASSPQLGDGEAQYF.

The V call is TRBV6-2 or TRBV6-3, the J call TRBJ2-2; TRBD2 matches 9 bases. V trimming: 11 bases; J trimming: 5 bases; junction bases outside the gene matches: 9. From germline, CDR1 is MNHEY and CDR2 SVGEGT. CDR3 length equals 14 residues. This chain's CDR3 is CAGQREAGTGELFF. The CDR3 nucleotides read TGTGCCGGACAGCGGGAGGCGGGGACCGGGGAGCTGTTTTTT.

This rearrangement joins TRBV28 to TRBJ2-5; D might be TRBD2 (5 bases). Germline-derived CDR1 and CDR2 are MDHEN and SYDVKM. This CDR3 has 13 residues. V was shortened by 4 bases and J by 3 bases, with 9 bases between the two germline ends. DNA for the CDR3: TGTGCCAGCAGTTACCACGGGAAAGAGACCCAGTACTTC. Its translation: CASSYHGKETQYF.

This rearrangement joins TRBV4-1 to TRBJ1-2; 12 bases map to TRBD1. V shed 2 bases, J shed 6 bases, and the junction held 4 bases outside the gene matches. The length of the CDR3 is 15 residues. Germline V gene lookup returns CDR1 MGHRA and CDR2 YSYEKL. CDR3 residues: CASSQPGTGGHGYTF. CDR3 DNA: TGCGCCAGCAGCCAACCGGGGACAGGGGGCCATGGCTACACCTTC.

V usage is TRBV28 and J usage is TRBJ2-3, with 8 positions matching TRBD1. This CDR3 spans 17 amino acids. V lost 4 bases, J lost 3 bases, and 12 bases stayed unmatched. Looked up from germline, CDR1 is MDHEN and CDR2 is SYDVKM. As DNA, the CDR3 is TGTGCCAGCAGTTACTACCCTCTGGACAGGGCGACAGATACGCAGTATTTT. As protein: CASSYYPLDRATDTQYF.

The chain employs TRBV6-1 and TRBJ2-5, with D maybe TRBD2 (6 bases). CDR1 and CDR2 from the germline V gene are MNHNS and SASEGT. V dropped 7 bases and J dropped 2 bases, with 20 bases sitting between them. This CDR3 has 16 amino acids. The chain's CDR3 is CASTPLSGEGQETQYF. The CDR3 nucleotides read TGTGCCAGCACCCCCCTTAGCGGAGAGGGGCAAGAGACCCAGTACTTC.

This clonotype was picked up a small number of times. CDR3 sequence: CSALAGGPGETQYF. The CDR3 nucleotides read TGCAGTGCTCTTGCGGGAGGGCCGGGTGAGACCCAGTACTTC. The chain carries TRBV20-1 and TRBJ2-5, with TRBD2 matching over 9 bases. CDR1 is DFQATT, CDR2 SNEGSKA, per germline (reference sequence). This CDR3 has 14 residues. V was clipped by 5 bases and J by 5 bases; unmatched bases: 9.

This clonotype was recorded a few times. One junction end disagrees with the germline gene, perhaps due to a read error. The CDR3 DNA sequence: TGTGCCAGCAGCCGCGGGACAGGTCTGACGGGAACCTTC. Its translation: CASSRGTGLTGTF. The chain joins TRBV3-1 to TRBJ2-5; 8 nucleotides match TRBD1. The germline V gene encodes CDR1 LGHDT and CDR2 YNNKEL (reference sequence). The CDR3 has 13 amino acids.

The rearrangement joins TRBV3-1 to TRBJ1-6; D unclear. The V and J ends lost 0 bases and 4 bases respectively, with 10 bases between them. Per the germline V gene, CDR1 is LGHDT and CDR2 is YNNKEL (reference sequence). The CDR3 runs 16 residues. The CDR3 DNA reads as TGTGCCAGCAGCCAAGATGGACCGTTGTATAATTCACCCCTCCACTTT. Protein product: CASSQDGPLYNSPLHF.

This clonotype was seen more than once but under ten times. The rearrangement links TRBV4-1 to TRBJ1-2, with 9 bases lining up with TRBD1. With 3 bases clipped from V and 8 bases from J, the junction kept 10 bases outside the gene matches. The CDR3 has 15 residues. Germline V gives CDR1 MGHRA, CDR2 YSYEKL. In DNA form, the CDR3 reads TGCGCCAGCAGCCAGGCTGGGACAGGGCCACGGGGCTACACCTTC. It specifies CASSQAGTGPRGYTF.

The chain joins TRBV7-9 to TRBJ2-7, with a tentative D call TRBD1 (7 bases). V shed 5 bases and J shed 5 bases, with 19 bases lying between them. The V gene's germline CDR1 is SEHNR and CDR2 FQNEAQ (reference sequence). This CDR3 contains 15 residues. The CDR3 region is CASSGRDSIFNEQYF. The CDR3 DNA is TGTGCCAGCAGCGGGCGGGACAGTATTTTTAACGAGCAGTACTTC.

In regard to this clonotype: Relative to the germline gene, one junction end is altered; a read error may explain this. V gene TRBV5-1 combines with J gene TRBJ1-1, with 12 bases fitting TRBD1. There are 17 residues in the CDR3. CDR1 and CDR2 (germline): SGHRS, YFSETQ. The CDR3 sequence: CANSLEGQGALNTEAFF. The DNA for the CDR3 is TGCGCCAACAGCTTGGAGGGACAGGGGGCCCTGAACACTGAAGCTTTCTTT. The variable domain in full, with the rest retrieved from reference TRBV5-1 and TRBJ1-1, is KAGVTQTPRYLIKTRGQQVTLSCSPISGHRSVSWYQQTPGQGLQFLFEYFSETQRNKGNFPGRFSGRQFSNSRSEMNVSTLELGDSALYLCANSLEGQGALNTEAFFGQGTRLTVV.

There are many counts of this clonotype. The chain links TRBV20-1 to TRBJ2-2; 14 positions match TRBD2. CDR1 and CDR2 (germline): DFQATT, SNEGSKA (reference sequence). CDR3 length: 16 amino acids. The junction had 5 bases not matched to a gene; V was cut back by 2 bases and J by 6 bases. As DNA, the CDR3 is TGCAGTGCTAGACCGACTAGCGGGAGGGCCTCCGGGGAGCTGTTTTTT. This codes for CSARPTSGRASGELFF.

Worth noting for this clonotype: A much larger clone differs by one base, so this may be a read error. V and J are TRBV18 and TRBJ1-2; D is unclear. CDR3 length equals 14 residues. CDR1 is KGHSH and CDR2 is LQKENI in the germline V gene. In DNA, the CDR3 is TGTGCCAGCTCACCACCGAGTAGGGCCGCTGGCTGCACCTTC. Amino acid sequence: CASSPPSRAAGCTF.

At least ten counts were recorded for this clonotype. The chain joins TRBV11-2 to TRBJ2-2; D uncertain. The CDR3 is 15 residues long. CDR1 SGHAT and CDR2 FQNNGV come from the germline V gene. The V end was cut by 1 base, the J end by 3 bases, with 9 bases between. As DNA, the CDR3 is TGTGCCAGCAGCTTAGTTGGCGGCTACACCGGGGAGCTGTTTTTT. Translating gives CASSLVGGYTGELFF. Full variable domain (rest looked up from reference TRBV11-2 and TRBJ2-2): EAGVAQSPRYKIIEKRQSVAFWCNPISGHATLYWYQQILGQGPKLLIQFQNNGVVDDSQLPKDRFSAERLKGVDSTLKIQPAKLEDSAVYLCASSLVGGYTGELFFGEGSRLTVL.

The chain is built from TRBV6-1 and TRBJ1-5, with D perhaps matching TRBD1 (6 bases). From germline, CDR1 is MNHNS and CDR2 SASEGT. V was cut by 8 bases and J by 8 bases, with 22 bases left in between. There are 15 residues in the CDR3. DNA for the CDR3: TGTGCCAGCCTGCCGTCGGACAGCCCCTTCGAGCCCCAGCATTTT. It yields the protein CASLPSDSPFEPQHF.

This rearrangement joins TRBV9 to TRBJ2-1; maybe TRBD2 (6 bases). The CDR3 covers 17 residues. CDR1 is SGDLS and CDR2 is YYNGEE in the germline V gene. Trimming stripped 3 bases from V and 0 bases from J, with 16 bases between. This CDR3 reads CASSATSSESSYNEQFF. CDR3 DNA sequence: TGTGCCAGCAGCGCAACCTCTAGCGAGAGCTCCTACAATGAGCAGTTCTTC.

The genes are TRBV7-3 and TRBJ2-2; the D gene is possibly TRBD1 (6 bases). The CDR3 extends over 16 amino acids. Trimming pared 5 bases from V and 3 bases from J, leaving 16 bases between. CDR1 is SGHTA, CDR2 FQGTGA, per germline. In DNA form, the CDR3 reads TGTGCCAGCAGCAGATTGAGGGGGATGGACACCGGGGAGCTGTTTTTT. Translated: CASSRLRGMDTGELFF.

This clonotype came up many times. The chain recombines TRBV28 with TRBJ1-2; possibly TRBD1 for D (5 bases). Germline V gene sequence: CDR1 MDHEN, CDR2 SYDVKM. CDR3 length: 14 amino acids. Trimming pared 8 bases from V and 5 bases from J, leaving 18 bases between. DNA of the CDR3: TGTGCCAGCCAAACCGGGACCCGAGAGTATGGCTACACCTTC. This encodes CASQTGTREYGYTF.

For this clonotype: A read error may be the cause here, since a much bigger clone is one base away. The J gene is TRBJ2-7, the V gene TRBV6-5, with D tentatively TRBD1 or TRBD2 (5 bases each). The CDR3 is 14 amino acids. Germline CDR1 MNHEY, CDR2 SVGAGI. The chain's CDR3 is CTSSYPRDPYEQYF. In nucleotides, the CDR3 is TGTACCAGCAGTTACCCAAGGGACCCCTACGAGCAGTACTTC.

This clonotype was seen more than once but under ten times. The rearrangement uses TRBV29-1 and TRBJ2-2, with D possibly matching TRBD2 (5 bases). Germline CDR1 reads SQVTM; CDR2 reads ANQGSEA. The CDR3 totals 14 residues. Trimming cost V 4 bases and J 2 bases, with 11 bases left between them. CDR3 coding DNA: TGCAGCGTTGTCGAGGGAGCCAACACCGGGGAGCTGTTTTTT. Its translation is CSVVEGANTGELFF.

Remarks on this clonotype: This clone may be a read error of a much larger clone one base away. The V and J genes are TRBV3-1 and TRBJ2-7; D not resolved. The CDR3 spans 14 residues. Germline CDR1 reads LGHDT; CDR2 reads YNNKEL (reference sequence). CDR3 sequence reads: CASSQDVSGYGQYF. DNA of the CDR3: TGTGCCAGCAGCCAAGATGTATCCGGGTACGGGCAGTACTTC.

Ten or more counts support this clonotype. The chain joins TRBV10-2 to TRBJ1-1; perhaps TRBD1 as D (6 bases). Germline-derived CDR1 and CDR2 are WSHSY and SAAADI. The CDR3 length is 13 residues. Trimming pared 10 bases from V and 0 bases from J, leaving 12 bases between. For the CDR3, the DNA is TGCGCCACCGGCGGGGGCATGAACACTGAAGCTTTCTTT. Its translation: CATGGGMNTEAFF.